The sequence of this T cell receptor beta chain was determined in a study of Tregs in tolerant kidney transplant recipients (dated by TCRdb to between 2018 and 2021). Some background on the complete study: The transplants used related donors along with nonmyeloablative bone marrow transplantation, and in the human trials mixed chimerism was transient. The study applied TCRbeta sequencing to find donor-specific regulatory T cells before combined kidney and bone marrow transplantation and then followed those same cells after transplant. Study-wide findings and limitations: The most biologically relevant and donor-specific TCRbeta repertoire appeared to be identified by expanding Tregs with activated donor B cells. Biological reproducibility was not examined directly, but technical replication error appeared to be minimal. PCR primers changed over time for some patients, so nucleotide-level comparison across those patients' samples was not possible. In tolerant patients, donor-specific Tregs expanded more than Tregs overall, which suggests antigen-driven rather than nonspecific expansion. The study was constrained by small patient numbers, and validation of the findings is required in larger populations and under other immunosuppression protocols.

Trimming takes 4 bases off V and 6 bases off J; junction bases not matched to a gene: 8. There are 14 amino acids in the CDR3, from cysteine to phenylalanine inclusive. Just CDR3 DNA is preserved here, 42 bases in frame from base 1. For CDR1 and CDR2, the germline V gene lists KGHSH and LQKENI. This clone was counted a single time. What this receptor recognizes is not known. Base qualities are not recorded, but no much larger clone differs from it by a single base. Interpreted using the paper, the time point label stands for: blood sample drawn before combined kidney and bone marrow transplant. Thawed PBMCs were FACS-sorted into unstimulated Tregs (CD4+CD25+CD127-), CD4+ non-Tregs (CD4+CD25-), CD4 cells and CD8 cells. Patients were a few combined kidney and bone marrow transplant recipients from the ITN036ST trial, and only these trial subjects had samples available. Healthy control blood was processed to PBMCs by Ficoll density gradient and cryopreserved, and patient PBMCs were collected before and after transplant.

Genomic DNA was extracted from sorted cells with the QIAGEN DNeasy Blood and Tissue Kit for TCRbeta CDR3 sequencing. High-throughput TCRbeta CDR3 sequencing, which included PCR amplification with bias correction and internal controls, was done commercially through immunoSEQ. The source study handled its data this way. Unique productive TCRbeta sequences were defined by CDR3 nucleotide sequence where primers matched, and otherwise by CDR3 amino acid sequence together with Vbeta and Jbeta genes. As a correction for sorting error, sequences shared between sorted populations at a frequency ratio of 2:1 or less were discarded, and the remaining shared sequences were assigned to the higher population. Donor-reactive sequences were defined as at least 5-fold expanded in CFSE-low cells versus unstimulated cells, with frequency of at least 0.01% in CFSE-low cells. Repertoire divergence was quantified by Jensen-Shannon divergence calculated from the top 100 TCRbeta sequences ranked by frequency. When a sample had multiple sequencing runs, each run was corrected for sorting error separately and the runs were then pooled. Entries here come from immuneACCESS through TCRdb and include only in-frame sequences with V and J called. Some clones fail to appear in such tables; in the studies checked, an unresolved V gene covers under half of the shortfall, and the cause of the remainder is unknown. V and J calls and clone size follow that table, whereas D and trimming were derived from the DNA. This sample is represented by 69,000 or so clones; about 89% of them were singletons. Of the sample, 0.35% to 0.5% is held by the ten largest clones.

The chain is made from TRBV18 and TRBJ1-2; a stretch of 7 junction bases matches TRBD1. This clonotype was obtained from a human donor who received a combined kidney and bone marrow transplant. Sequenced here: CD4+ T cells from blood, sampled before the transplant. The CDR3 corresponds to CASSRRQGTDGYTF. The base sequence is TGTGCCAGCTCACGGAGACAGGGTACGGATGGCTACACCTTC.